Presented here are 13 T cell receptor beta chains from one specimen sequenced in a study of prognosis after radiotherapy for stage I lung cancer. Amplicons of TCR beta CDR3 were generated from genomic DNA by two-round multiplex PCR. With primers specific to each TRBV and TRBJ gene, the first-round PCR was performed. TCRdb redid the calling of the multiplex PCR reads with MiXCR, one entry per CDR3 protein. Of nearly 25,000 distinct CDR3 sequences in the sample, 30% to 45% were seen once. Sequenced material: PBMCs, taken before or after stereotactic body radiation therapy (not recorded which). These receptors were obtained from a donor aged 50 or older with non-small cell lung cancer.

The chain joins TRBV12-3 or TRBV12-4 to TRBJ2-7; the D gene is possibly TRBD2 (5 bases). V shed 3 bases and J shed 1 base, with 10 bases lying between them. This CDR3 spans 14 amino acids. In DNA, the CDR3 is TGTGCCAGCAGTTTGGGTAGCGCGTCCTACGAGCAGTACTTC. The encoded protein is CASSLGSASYEQYF.

The genes are TRBV11-3 and TRBJ2-7, with 8 bases identical to TRBD2. The CDR3 is 14 amino acids. V was pared by 1 base and J by 2 bases, with 1 base of the junction left unmatched. CDR1 and CDR2 (germline): SGHNT, YENEEA. Here the CDR3 reads CASSLAGGAYEQYF. The CDR3 region has the DNA TGTGCCAGCAGCTTAGCGGGAGGGGCCTACGAGCAGTACTTC.

This clonotype was recorded many times. The gene calls are TRBV6-2 or TRBV6-3 and TRBJ1-1, with D perhaps matching TRBD1 (5 bases). The CDR3 runs to 16 residues. V lost 7 bases to trimming and J lost 1 base, with 19 bases between them. Per germline, CDR1 MNHEY and CDR2 SVGEGT. The CDR3 loop reads CASIKQGSGGNTEAFF. The CDR3 DNA reads TGTGCCAGCATCAAACAAGGCTCTGGGGGGAACACTGAAGCTTTCTTT.

Many counts were recorded for this clonotype. The DNA of the CDR3 is TGTGCCAGCAGCCCCCGACCTTTTTCGTACAATGAGCAGTTCTTC. It specifies CASSPRPFSYNEQFF. The chain joins TRBV7-2 to TRBJ2-1; D is uncertain. Germline values: CDR1 SGHTA, CDR2 FQGNSA. Trimming stripped 5 bases from V and 4 bases from J, with 15 bases between. The CDR3 is made up of 15 amino acids.

This clonotype was seen many times. The CDR3 sequence: CASSEAGSQPQHF. Written as DNA, the CDR3 is TGCGCCAGCAGCGAGGCAGGGTCTCAGCCCCAGCATTTT. V usage is TRBV5-1 and J usage is TRBJ1-5; D possibly corresponds to TRBD1 (5 bases). The CDR3 is 13 residues long. Trimming removed 4 bases at V and 6 bases at J, with 11 bases between. Germline V lookup: CDR1 SGHRS, CDR2 YFSETQ.

Remarks on this clonotype: A far larger clone differs by one base, so this is likely a read error. This chain joins TRBV7-8 and TRBJ2-7, with 8 bases fitting TRBD2. CDR3 length: 15 residues. Germline V gives CDR1 SGHVS, CDR2 FQNEAQ. V lost 6 bases, J lost 2 bases, and 9 bases stayed unmatched. The CDR3 loop reads CASRIVLAATYEQYF. DNA for the CDR3: TGTGCCAGCAGAATAGTACTAGCGGCAACCTACGAGCAGTACTTC.

This clonotype has at least ten counts. This sequence joins TRBV18 and TRBJ2-1, with 8 bases aligning to TRBD2. This CDR3 region has 15 residues. CDR1 and CDR2 (germline): KGHSH, LQKENI. V was clipped by 6 bases and J by 6 bases; unmatched bases: 10. The CDR3 region is CASSPNPAGGNEQFF. The CDR3, as DNA: TGTGCCAGCTCCCCCAACCCGGCGGGAGGCAATGAGCAGTTCTTC.

The sample holds many counts of this clonotype. This chain uses TRBV7-7 with TRBJ2-5; 9 bases are a match to TRBD1. The CDR3 has 13 amino acids. CDR1 and CDR2 from the germline V gene are SSHAT and FNYEAQ (reference sequence). V shed 6 bases and J 4 bases; nucleotides not matched to a gene: 3. The CDR3 loop reads CASSTGQGETQYF. DNA of the CDR3: TGTGCCAGCAGTACGGGACAGGGAGAGACCCAGTACTTC.

The chain couples TRBV5-4 to TRBJ1-5, with D perhaps matching TRBD1 (6 bases). V gave up 5 bases and J gave up 8 bases, with 17 bases separating them. CDR1 and CDR2 (germline): SGHNT, YYREEE (reference sequence). The CDR3 consists of 14 residues. In DNA, the CDR3 is TGTGCCAGCAGATTGATGGGGGCGGATAAGCCCCAGCATTTT. Translating it yields CASRLMGADKPQHF.

This clonotype was observed a few times. The rearrangement joins TRBV7-8 to TRBJ2-1, with D hard to call. Germline V gives CDR1 SGHVS, CDR2 FQNEAQ. The CDR3 contains 15 residues. V was cut by 1 base and J by 5 bases, with 12 bases left in between. The CDR3, as DNA: TGTGCCAGCAGCTTAGTGGACCCGAGAGACAATGAGCAGTTCTTC. Translated: CASSLVDPRDNEQFF.

This clonotype showed up many times. The chain recombines TRBV7-2 with TRBJ2-1; 7 positions agree with TRBD2. Germline loops: CDR1 SGHTA, CDR2 FQGNSA. J gave up 4 bases and V 0 bases, and 12 bases lay outside the gene matches. The CDR3 extends over 18 amino acids. The CDR3 coding sequence is TGTGCCAGCAGCTTAGCCAGCGGGATCCCCTTCTTATACAATGAGCAGTTCTTC. It yields the protein CASSLASGIPFLYNEQFF.

This clonotype was detected ten times or more. The chain is built from TRBV5-1 and TRBJ2-5, with TRBD2 matching 14 bases. CDR3 length: 19 residues. J was trimmed by 5 bases and V by 0 bases; bases with no gene match: 12. Germline values: CDR1 SGHRS, CDR2 YFSETQ. In DNA, the CDR3 is TGCGCCAGCAGCTTGGCCGGGACTAGCGGGAGTCCTAAAAGGGAGACCCAGTACTTC. The encoded protein is CASSLAGTSGSPKRETQYF. Full variable domain (remainder filled in from reference TRBV5-1 and TRBJ2-5): KAGVTQTPRYLIKTRGQQVTLSCSPISGHRSVSWYQQTPGQGLQFLFEYFSETQRNKGNFPGRFSGRQFSNSRSEMNVSTLELGDSALYLCASSLAGTSGSPKRETQYFGPGTRLLVL.

This clonotype was detected many times. The CDR3, as DNA: TGCAGTGCTCGAAAACAGGGGAATGAAGCTTTCTTT. It yields the protein CSARKQGNEAFF. The chain recombines TRBV20-1 with TRBJ1-1; 7 positions agree with TRBD1. The J segment lost 7 bases and the V segment lost 5 bases, leaving 7 bases of the junction unmatched. The CDR3 is 12 amino acids. Germline-derived CDR1 and CDR2 are DFQATT and SNEGSKA (reference sequence).